This T cell receptor (beta chain) appears in the sequencing data of a study of blood T cell repertoires in COVID-19. This clone occurred once. This table comes from immunoSEQ multiplex PCR, and its TCRdb copy is limited to in-frame clones, with some not included. The sample holds around 83,000 clones, around nine tenths seen once. Germline CDR1 reads LNHDA; CDR2 reads SQIVND (reference sequence). Deletions cut 6 bases from V and 0 bases from J, with 16 bases between. The CDR3 runs 16 residues. The chain joins TRBV19 to TRBJ2-3, with D tentatively TRBD1 (5 bases). This TCR was recovered from a man aged 80 or over with active or convalescent COVID-19. The specimen sequenced was peripheral blood. The CDR3 DNA sequence: TGTGCCAGTAGCCCCAGGGTCGCAACCAGCACAGATACGCAGTATTTT. This sequence encodes CASSPRVATSTDTQYF.